Detailed here is one T cell receptor beta chain. The antigen is not known. The sample belongs to a study of T cells in Graves' hyperthyroidism and ophthalmopathy. Overall study results and limits: Before onset, by a median of about seven months, the model predicted ophthalmopathy.

The CDR3 is 16 amino acids. CDR1 is SGHRS and CDR2 is YFSETQ in the germline V gene. V shed 7 bases and J shed 1 base, with 18 bases lying between them. Amplification yielded TCR beta CDR3 regions, with RNA transcripts as the source. Using the HTBI primer set, a first-round RT-PCR was run on the TCR CDR3. TCRdb re-called the multiplex PCR reads through MiXCR, storing one row per CDR3 protein. The sample has fewer than 650,000 distinct CDR3 sequences, 46% seen once. The sequencing input was peripheral blood or thyroid tissue (not recorded which). This receptor was obtained from an adult woman with Graves' disease, either hyperthyroidism or ophthalmopathy (not recorded which). The J gene is TRBJ1-3, the V gene TRBV5-1; D possibly corresponds to TRBD1 (5 bases). DNA of the CDR3: TGCGCCAGCGGCCCGGGACGGGGTGAATCTGGAAACACCATATATTTT. Its translation is CASGPGRGESGNTIYF.